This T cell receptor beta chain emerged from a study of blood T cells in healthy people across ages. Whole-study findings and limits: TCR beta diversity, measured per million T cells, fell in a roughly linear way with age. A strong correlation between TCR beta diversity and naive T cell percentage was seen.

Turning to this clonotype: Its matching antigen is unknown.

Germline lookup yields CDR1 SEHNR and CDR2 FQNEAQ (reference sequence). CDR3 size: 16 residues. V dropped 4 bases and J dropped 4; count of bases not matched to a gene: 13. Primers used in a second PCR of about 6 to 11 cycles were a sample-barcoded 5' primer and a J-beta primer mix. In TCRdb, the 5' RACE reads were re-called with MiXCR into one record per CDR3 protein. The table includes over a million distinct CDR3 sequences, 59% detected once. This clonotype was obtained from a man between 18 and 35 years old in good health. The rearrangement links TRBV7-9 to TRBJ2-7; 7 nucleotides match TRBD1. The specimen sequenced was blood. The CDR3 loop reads CASSSRLTGRRYEQYF. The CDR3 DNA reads TGTGCCAGCAGCTCGAGGTTGACAGGGCGGAGGTACGAGCAGTACTTC.